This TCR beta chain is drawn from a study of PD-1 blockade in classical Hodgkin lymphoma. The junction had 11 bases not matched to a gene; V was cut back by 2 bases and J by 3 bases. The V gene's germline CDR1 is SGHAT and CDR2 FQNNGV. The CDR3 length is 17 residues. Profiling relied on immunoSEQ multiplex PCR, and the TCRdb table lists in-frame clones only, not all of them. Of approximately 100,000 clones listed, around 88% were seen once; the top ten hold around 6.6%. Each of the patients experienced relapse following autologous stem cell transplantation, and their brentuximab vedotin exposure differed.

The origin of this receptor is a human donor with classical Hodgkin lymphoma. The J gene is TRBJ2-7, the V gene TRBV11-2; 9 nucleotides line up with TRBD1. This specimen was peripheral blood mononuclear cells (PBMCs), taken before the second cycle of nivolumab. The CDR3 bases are TGTGCCAGCAGCTTACTCAGGGTGGGACAGGGCATCTACGAGCAGTACTTC. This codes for CASSLLRVGQGIYEQYF.